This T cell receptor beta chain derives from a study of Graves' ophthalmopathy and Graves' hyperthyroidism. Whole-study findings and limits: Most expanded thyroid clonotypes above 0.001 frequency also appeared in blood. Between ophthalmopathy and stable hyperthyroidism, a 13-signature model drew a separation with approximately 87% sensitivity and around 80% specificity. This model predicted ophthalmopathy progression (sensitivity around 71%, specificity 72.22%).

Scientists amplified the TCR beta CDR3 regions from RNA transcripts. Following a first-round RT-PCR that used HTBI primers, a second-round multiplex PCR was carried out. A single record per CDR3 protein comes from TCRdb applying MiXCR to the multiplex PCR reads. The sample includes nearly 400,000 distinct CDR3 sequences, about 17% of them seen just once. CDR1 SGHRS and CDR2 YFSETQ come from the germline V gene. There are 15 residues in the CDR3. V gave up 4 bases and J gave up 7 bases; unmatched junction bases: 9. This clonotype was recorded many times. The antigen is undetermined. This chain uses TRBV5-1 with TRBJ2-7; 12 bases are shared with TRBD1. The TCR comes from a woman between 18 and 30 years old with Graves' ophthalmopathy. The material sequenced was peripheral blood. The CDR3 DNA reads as TGCGCCAGCAGCACCCAGGGACAGGGGGCAAGAGAGCAGTACTTC. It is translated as CASSTQGQGAREQYF.